A selection of T cell receptor beta chains follows, all from one sample in a study of blood T cell repertoires in COVID-19. Clones were read by immunoSEQ multiplex PCR, and TCRdb kept only the in-frame ones, dropping some. The repertoire includes some 420,000 clones, around 91% of them detected once, and roughly 1.1% sits in the top ten. The sample taken for sequencing was PBMCs or T cells enriched from blood (not recorded which). Every receptor here comes from a man aged 30 to 39 who had recovered from COVID-19. CDR3s include the opening cysteine and the closing phenylalanine or tryptophan. A D gene is named only where the DNA matches it firmly. Clone size is shown for a subset of rows, as once, few, many or a class of expanded clone.

>TRBJ2-1|TRBV7-8|TRBD1|NA
CASRLGPGGTNEQFF
TGTGCCAGCAGGCTTGGGCCAGGGGGAACCAATGAGCAGTTCTTC
>TRBJ2-7|TRBV5-1|TRBD2|NA
CASSLPSGTSSYEQYF
TGCGCCAGCAGCTTGCCCTCCGGGACTAGCAGCTACGAGCAGTACTTC
>TRBJ2-2|TRBV5-8|NA|NA
CASKHRVAGELFF
TGTGCCAGCAAACACAGGGTCGCCGGGGAGCTGTTTTTT
>TRBJ1-2|TRBV29-1|NA|NA
CSVRDIGHYGYTF
TGCAGCGTTCGGGACATCGGCCACTATGGCTACACCTTC
>TRBJ2-5|TRBV10-3|TRBD2|NA
CAISGSASGRAEGETQYF
TGTGCCATCAGTGGGTCAGCTAGCGGGAGGGCCGAAGGTGAGACCCAGTACTTC
>TRBJ1-1|TRBV19|TRBD1|NA
CASSPDRDYTEAFF
TGTGCCAGTAGTCCGGACAGGGACTACACTGAAGCTTTCTTT
>TRBJ1-2|TRBV27|NA|once
CASSLSYRPFYGYTF
TGTGCCAGCAGTTTATCGTACAGACCATTCTATGGCTACACCTTC
>TRBJ2-4|TRBV21-1|NA|once
CASSKGQLGKNIQYF
TGTGCCAGCAGCAAAGGACAGCTAGGGAAAAACATTCAGTACTTC
>TRBJ1-1|TRBV7-8|NA|NA
CASSLGGGGNTEAFF
TGTGCCAGCAGCTTAGGGGGGGGCGGGAACACTGAAGCTTTCTTT
>TRBJ2-1|TRBV5-4|TRBD2|NA
CASRSVSSGPYNEQFF
TGTGCCAGCAGGTCGGTATCTAGCGGCCCCTACAATGAGCAGTTCTTC
>TRBJ1-4|TRBV18|NA|NA
CASSPRAGPGDEKLFF
TGTGCCAGCTCACCCAGGGCCGGGCCGGGGGATGAAAAACTGTTTTTT
>TRBJ1-5|TRBV6-2/TRBV6-3|NA|NA
CASSNLRGGSQHF
TGTGCCAGCAGTAACCTACGGGGGGGCTCCCAGCATTTT
>TRBJ1-4|TRBV19|TRBD1|NA
CASSIQGAGEKLFF
TGTGCCAGTAGTATACAGGGGGCCGGTGAAAAACTGTTTTTT
>TRBJ1-5|TRBV4-1|TRBD1|NA
CASSQPTGFVNQPQHF
TGCGCCAGCAGCCAACCGACAGGGTTTGTCAATCAGCCCCAGCATTTT
>TRBJ1-2|TRBV19|TRBD1|NA
CASSPGGRGSGYGYTF
TGTGCCAGTAGTCCAGGGGGCCGGGGATCTGGCTATGGCTACACCTTC
>TRBJ2-7|TRBV6-4|TRBD2|NA
CASTLTSSAHEQYF
TGTGCCAGCACCCTGACTAGCTCAGCCCACGAGCAGTACTTC
>TRBJ1-2|TRBV29-1|NA|NA
CSVLPRPQEASNIYGYTF
TGCAGCGTCTTACCTCGACCCCAGGAGGCTTCAAACATCTATGGCTACACCTTC
>TRBJ2-3|TRBV7-2|TRBD2|NA
CASSSIAGSTDTQYF
TGTGCCAGCAGCTCCATAGCGGGTAGCACAGATACGCAGTATTTT
>TRBJ2-2|TRBV10-1|TRBD1|NA
CASSVSGGHGELFF
TGCGCCAGCAGTGTGTCAGGGGGTCACGGGGAGCTGTTTTTT
>TRBJ2-2|TRBV6-2/TRBV6-3|TRBD2|NA
CASSYDLAGAGELFF
TGTGCCAGCAGTTACGATCTAGCGGGAGCCGGGGAGCTGTTTTTT
>TRBJ2-2|TRBV12-5|NA|NA
CASGTDTGELFF
TGTGCTAGTGGTACAGACACCGGGGAGCTGTTTTTT
>TRBJ1-2|TRBV19|TRBD1|NA
CASSATRDRPNYGYTF
TGTGCCAGTAGTGCAACCCGGGACAGACCAAACTATGGCTACACCTTC
>TRBJ2-5|TRBV5-1|TRBD1|NA
CASSLVGQETQYF
TGCGCCAGCAGCTTGGTGGGACAGGAGACCCAGTACTTC